This T cell receptor beta chain was sequenced for a study of shared clonotypes between healthy human individuals. The CDR3 has 13 residues. Trimming shortened V by 2 bases and J by 6 bases, and 9 bases separated the two germline ends. Germline assignment: CDR1 LNHDA and CDR2 SQIVND (reference sequence). Clones were sequenced by immunoSEQ multiplex PCR, and TCRdb holds only the in-frame ones, with some missing. The sample shows some 1,600,000 clones, roughly 98% of them seen only once. This TCR derives from a man in his thirties or forties in good health. The chain combines TRBV19 with TRBJ2-3; D gene ambiguous. Sequenced input: naive CD4+ T cells sorted from blood. Subset meaning: CD45RA+ positively selected. The CDR3 reads CASSILKGDTQYF. The CDR3 DNA follows: TGTGCCAGTAGTATATTGAAGGGTGATACGCAGTATTTT. The full variable domain, in which reference TRBV19 and TRBJ2-3 provide the parts outside the CDR3, is DGGITQSPKYLFRKEGQNVTLSCEQNLNHDAMYWYRQDPGQGLRLIYYSQIVNDFQKGDIAEGYSVSREKKESFPLTVTSAQKNPTAFYLCASSILKGDTQYFGPGTRLTVL.